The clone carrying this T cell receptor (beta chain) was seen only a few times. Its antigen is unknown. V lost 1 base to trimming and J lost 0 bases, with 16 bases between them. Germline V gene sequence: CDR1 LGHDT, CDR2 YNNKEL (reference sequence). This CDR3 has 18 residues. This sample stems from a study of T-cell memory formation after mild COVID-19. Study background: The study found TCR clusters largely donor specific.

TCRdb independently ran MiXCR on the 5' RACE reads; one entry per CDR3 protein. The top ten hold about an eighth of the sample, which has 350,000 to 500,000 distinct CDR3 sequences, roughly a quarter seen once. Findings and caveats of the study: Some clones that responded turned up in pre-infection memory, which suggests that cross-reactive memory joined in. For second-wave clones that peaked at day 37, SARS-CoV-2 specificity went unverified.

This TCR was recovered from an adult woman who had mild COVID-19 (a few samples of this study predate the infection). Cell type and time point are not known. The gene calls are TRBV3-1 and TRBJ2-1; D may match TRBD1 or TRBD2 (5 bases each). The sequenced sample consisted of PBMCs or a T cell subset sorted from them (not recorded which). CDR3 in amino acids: CASSQGSRGIRSYNEQFF. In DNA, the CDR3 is TGTGCCAGCAGCCAAGGCTCCCGGGGCATACGCTCCTACAATGAGCAGTTCTTC.